This T cell receptor (beta chain) was observed in a study of blood T cell repertoires in COVID-19. About the research overall: Acute and convalescent COVID-19 specimens originated in the United States, Italy and Spain.

The CDR3 spans 13 residues. Germline V gene lookup returns CDR1 MNHEY and CDR2 SMNVEV (reference sequence). Trimming shortened V by 7 bases and J by 9 bases, and 16 bases separated the two germline ends. The assay was immunoSEQ multiplex PCR, and TCRdb's table has in-frame clones only and misses some. The sample records about 300,000 clones, more than 75% being singletons. This clone was recorded once. What was sequenced was peripheral blood. This receptor was obtained from a woman in her 50s with acute or convalescent COVID-19. This chain uses TRBV27 with TRBJ1-5; D possibly corresponds to TRBD1 (6 bases). The CDR3 nucleotides are TGTGCCAGCACCGGACAGCGCGGAGGGCCCCAGCATTTT. Its translation is CASTGQRGGPQHF.